This is a list of T cell receptor beta chains from one sample in a study of cytomegalovirus exposure and HLA in healthy donors. The protocol was immunoSEQ multiplex PCR, while the TCRdb copy is restricted to in-frame clones and leaves out a portion. The repertoire table contains around 140,000 clones. The material sequenced was PBMCs. The receptors come from a woman aged 40 to 49 in good health and CMV-seropositive. Each CDR3 is given with its conserved first and last residue. A D gene is named only where the DNA matches it firmly.

d_call: NA; v_call: TRBV27; j_call: TRBJ1-5; cdr3_nt: TGTGCCAGCAGTCCCCAGGGGTCAGAACAGCCCCAGCATTTT; cdr3_aa: CASSPQGSEQPQHF
d_call: NA; v_call: TRBV12-2; j_call: TRBJ2-7; cdr3_nt: TGTGCAAGTCGCCCCGCCGGGACAGACTCCTACGAGCAGTACTTC; cdr3_aa: CASRPAGTDSYEQYF
d_call: TRBD2; v_call: TRBV28; j_call: TRBJ2-7; cdr3_nt: TGTGCCAGCAGAATCTCCGGACTAGCGGGCAGTACCTACGAGCAGTACTTC; cdr3_aa: CASRISGLAGSTYEQYF
d_call: TRBD1; v_call: TRBV7-2; j_call: TRBJ1-2; cdr3_nt: TGTGCCAGCAGCCTACAGGGGCGCTATGGCTACACCTTC; cdr3_aa: CASSLQGRYGYTF
d_call: NA; v_call: TRBV10-2; j_call: TRBJ1-2; cdr3_nt: TGCGCCAGCAGTGTCCACAGCAACTATGGCTACACCTTC; cdr3_aa: CASSVHSNYGYTF
d_call: TRBD1; v_call: TRBV5-1; j_call: TRBJ2-5; cdr3_nt: TGCGCCAGCAGCTTGGTTTTCCCACAGGGGGCAGGTCAAGAGACCCAGTACTTC; cdr3_aa: CASSLVFPQGAGQETQYF
d_call: NA; v_call: TRBV19; j_call: TRBJ1-1; cdr3_nt: TGTGCCAGTAGTACCAGGGTGGACACTGAAGCTTTCTTT; cdr3_aa: CASSTRVDTEAFF
d_call: NA; v_call: TRBV5-6; j_call: TRBJ1-1; cdr3_nt: TGTGCCAGCAGCCAGGTGGGGCTGGCTGAAGCTTTCTTT; cdr3_aa: CASSQVGLAEAFF
d_call: TRBD1; v_call: TRBV19; j_call: TRBJ1-5; cdr3_nt: TGTGCCAGTAGTATCGGGACAGGGGGGCGTCAGCCCCAGCATTTT; cdr3_aa: CASSIGTGGRQPQHF
d_call: NA; v_call: TRBV7-2; j_call: TRBJ1-4; cdr3_nt: TGTGCCAGCAGCCTCGGGGGGAAGACTAATGAAAAACTGTTTTTT; cdr3_aa: CASSLGGKTNEKLFF
d_call: NA; v_call: TRBV6-5; j_call: TRBJ2-5; cdr3_nt: TGTGCCAGCAGCCCGGGGGAGACCCAGTACTTC; cdr3_aa: CASSPGETQYF
d_call: NA; v_call: TRBV4-1; j_call: TRBJ1-1; cdr3_nt: TGCGCCAGCAGCCAAGGTCAGAACACTGAAGCTTTCTTT; cdr3_aa: CASSQGQNTEAFF
d_call: TRBD2; v_call: TRBV25-1; j_call: TRBJ2-3; cdr3_nt: TGTGCCAGCAGCCTCGGGACTAGCGGTGACACAGATACGCAGTATTTT; cdr3_aa: CASSLGTSGDTDTQYF
d_call: TRBD2; v_call: TRBV9; j_call: TRBJ2-3; cdr3_nt: TGTGCCAGCAGCGGCGGACTAGCGGGCACAGATACGCAGTATTTT; cdr3_aa: CASSGGLAGTDTQYF
d_call: TRBD2; v_call: TRBV5-4; j_call: TRBJ2-7; cdr3_nt: TGTGCCAGCAGCAAGGGACTAGCGGGAGGTGTTTCCTACGAGCAGTACTTC; cdr3_aa: CASSKGLAGGVSYEQYF
d_call: NA; v_call: TRBV28; j_call: TRBJ2-1; cdr3_nt: TGTGCCAGCACCCCAGGGGATAATGAGCAGTTCTTC; cdr3_aa: CASTPGDNEQFF
d_call: TRBD1; v_call: TRBV9; j_call: TRBJ2-5; cdr3_nt: TGTGCCAGCAGCGTACAGGGGGCGAGGGAGACCCAGTACTTC; cdr3_aa: CASSVQGARETQYF
d_call: NA; v_call: TRBV11-2; j_call: TRBJ2-1; cdr3_nt: TGTGCCAGCAGCGTCGCTAGAAGACCCTACAATGAGCAGTTCTTC; cdr3_aa: CASSVARRPYNEQFF
d_call: TRBD2; v_call: TRBV7-3; j_call: TRBJ2-1; cdr3_nt: TGTGCCAGCAGCTTAACGCGGGAGAAGAATGAGCAGTTCTTC; cdr3_aa: CASSLTREKNEQFF
d_call: TRBD2; v_call: TRBV5-4; j_call: TRBJ2-1; cdr3_nt: TGTGCCAGCAGCCGGGCCCTACCCGGGACTAGCGGGACCAATGAGCAGTTCTTC; cdr3_aa: CASSRALPGTSGTNEQFF
d_call: TRBD2; v_call: TRBV9; j_call: TRBJ2-7; cdr3_nt: TGTGCCAGCAGCCCCCTCGGACTAGCGGGAGGCTACGAGCAGTACTTC; cdr3_aa: CASSPLGLAGGYEQYF